The 26 T cell receptor beta chains below were found in one sample sequenced in a study of CD8 T cells in Susac syndrome. RNA totalling about 0.5 to 1 ug underwent reverse transcription with random hexamers. TCRdb passed the immunoSEQ multiplex PCR reads through MiXCR, listing each CDR3 protein once. This table has about 200,000 distinct CDR3 sequences, 91% appearing once. The sample comprised CD4+ T cells from PBMCs. The receptors shown here come from a human donor with Susac syndrome.

The CDR3 region is CASSTGEYSNQPQHF. CDR3 in DNA: TGTGCCAGTAGCACAGGGGAATATAGCAATCAGCCCCAGCATTTT. This sequence joins TRBV19 and TRBJ1-5; TRBD1 matches at 7 bases. V gave up 6 bases and J gave up 0 bases; unmatched junction bases: 5. The CDR3 has 15 amino acids. CDR1 is LNHDA and CDR2 is SQIVND in the germline V gene (reference sequence).

V usage is TRBV15 and J usage is TRBJ2-5; D possibly corresponds to TRBD2 (5 bases). With 2 bases removed from V and 5 bases from J, the gap between germline ends came to 12 bases. This CDR3 has 14 amino acids. Germline-derived CDR1 and CDR2 are LNHNV and YYDKDF (reference sequence). CDR3 nucleotide sequence: TGTGCCACCAGCAGAACTAGTTCGGGTGAGACCCAGTACTTC. Translating it yields CATSRTSSGETQYF.

Only a few counts were recorded for this clonotype. This sequence joins TRBV6-1 and TRBJ2-1; D is possibly TRBD2 (6 bases). CDR1 and CDR2 from the germline V gene are MNHNS and SASEGT. This CDR3 has 15 residues. Trimming left V 7 bases short and J 5 bases short, with 18 bases between. DNA for the CDR3: TGTGCCAGCACCAAAACGGAGGGGCAAAACAATGAGCAGTTCTTC. This translates into CASTKTEGQNNEQFF.

J is TRBJ2-2 and V is TRBV18; the D gene is possibly TRBD1 (5 bases). This CDR3 has 13 amino acids. Germline-derived CDR1 and CDR2 are KGHSH and LQKENI. Trimming shortened V by 8 bases and J by 1 base, and 8 bases separated the two germline ends. The DNA of the CDR3 is TGTGCCAGCAGAACAGGGAACACCGGGGAGCTGTTTTTT. It is translated as CASRTGNTGELFF.

The chain carries TRBV20-1 and TRBJ1-1; D may be TRBD1 (6 bases). Between the trimmed V and J ends, which lost 6 bases and 0 bases, there was a span of 14 bases. CDR3 length equals 14 residues. The V gene's germline CDR1 is DFQATT and CDR2 SNEGSKA (reference sequence). The CDR3 here is CSATIGQLNTEAFF. CDR3 sequence (DNA): TGCAGTGCGACGATAGGACAGTTGAACACTGAAGCTTTCTTT.

CDR3 bases: TGTGCCAGCAGCTTGGTAGGGAGAACCACTAATGAAAAACTGTTTTTT. This translates into CASSLVGRTTNEKLFF. The chain is built from TRBV5-6 and TRBJ1-4; D remains unclear. Germline lookup yields CDR1 SGHDT and CDR2 YYEEEE. The V and J ends lost 0 bases and 2 bases respectively, with 11 bases between them. CDR3 length: 16 residues.

This chain links TRBV20-1 with TRBJ2-7; perhaps TRBD2 as D (5 bases). Per germline, CDR1 DFQATT and CDR2 SNEGSKA (reference sequence). Trimming shortened V by 5 bases and J by 3 bases, and 14 bases separated the two germline ends. The CDR3 is 13 amino acids. CDR3 in amino acids: CSAETPGVYEQYF. CDR3 nucleotides: TGCAGTGCTGAGACACCCGGGGTCTACGAGCAGTACTTC.

This chain joins TRBV14 and TRBJ2-5; 8 bases are shared with TRBD2. Germline CDR1 and CDR2: SGHDN and FVKESK. Germline trimming cut 1 base from V and 4 bases from J; bases unmatched to any gene: 11. This CDR3 has 17 amino acids. The CDR3, as DNA: TGTGCCAGCAGCCAAGTTGGGGAAGCGGGGGTCATAGAGACCCAGTACTTC. It specifies CASSQVGEAGVIETQYF. Combining the CDR3 with reference TRBV14 and TRBJ2-5 gives the whole variable domain EAGVTQFPSHSVIEKGQTVTLRCDPISGHDNLYWYRRVMGKEIKFLLHFVKESKQDESGMPNNRFLAERTGGTYSTLKVQPAELEDSGVYFCASSQVGEAGVIETQYFGPGTRLLVL.

CDR3 loop: CASRTPDGGSYEQYF. CDR3 DNA: TGTGCCAGCAGGACCCCGGACGGAGGCTCCTACGAGCAGTACTTC. The chain recombines TRBV2 with TRBJ2-7; D perhaps matches TRBD2 (5 bases). Trimming pared 6 bases from V and 0 bases from J, leaving 15 bases between. The CDR3 is 15 amino acids. Germline V gives CDR1 SNHLY, CDR2 FYNNEI.

The gene calls are TRBV20-1 and TRBJ1-5; unclear D gene. The CDR3 is 12 residues long. The germline CDR1 and CDR2 sequences are DFQATT and SNEGSKA (reference sequence). V was trimmed by 4 bases and J by 6 bases, leaving 10 bases between them. CDR3 DNA sequence: TGCAGTGCTACCTCTGCGGGTCAGCCCCAGCATTTT. Translated: CSATSAGQPQHF.

Points on this clonotype: Its ends do not fully match the called genes, so a read error is possible. Here the CDR3 reads CASSLVARETQYF. In DNA form, the CDR3 reads TGTGCTAGCAGCTTAGTAGCGAGGGAGACCCAGTACTTC. The chain combines TRBV7-7 with TRBJ2-5, with D possibly being TRBD2 (5 bases). Germline CDR1 SSHAT, CDR2 FNYEAQ (reference sequence). This CDR3 has 13 amino acids.

The genes are TRBV12-3 or TRBV12-4 and TRBJ1-2; no definite D call. Trimming pared 3 bases from V and 7 bases from J, leaving 15 bases between. CDR3 length equals 14 residues. CDR3 DNA: TGTGCCAGCAGTTTCAAGACGGTGACTGCTGGCTACACCTTC. Its protein product is CASSFKTVTAGYTF.

CDR3 region: CASSSFNQPQHF. The DNA of the CDR3 is TGTGCCAGCTCATCCTTTAATCAGCCCCAGCATTTT. The J gene is TRBJ1-5, the V gene TRBV18, with D hard to call. Germline V lookup: CDR1 KGHSH, CDR2 LQKENI. The CDR3 spans 12 residues. V gave up 5 bases and J gave up 4 bases, with 6 bases separating them.

This chain connects TRBV9 to TRBJ1-3, with D maybe TRBD1 (6 bases). The V end was cut by 2 bases, the J end by 4 bases, with 16 bases between. The CDR3 consists of 16 residues. Germline CDR1 SGDLS, CDR2 YYNGEE. The CDR3 DNA reads TGTGCCAGCAGCGTTACTTCGGGGGCCGAAGGAAACACCATATATTTT. Protein: CASSVTSGAEGNTIYF.

The chain joins TRBV10-2 to TRBJ2-1, with 10 bases aligning to TRBD2. The CDR3 is made up of 16 amino acids. CDR1 is WSHSY and CDR2 is SAAADI in the germline V gene. After removal of 2 bases from V and 10 bases from J, the junction contained 11 bases not matched to a gene. In DNA, the CDR3 is TGCGCCAGCAGTGAGCTAGCGGGAGATCCAGTCGGAGAGCAGTTCTTC. Protein: CASSELAGDPVGEQFF.

This clonotype came up once. Written as DNA, the CDR3 is TGTGCCAGCAGGATCGGGGTGGACGAGCAGTACTTC. Translating gives CASRIGVDEQYF. This chain connects TRBV12-3 or TRBV12-4 to TRBJ2-7; D may be TRBD2 (5 bases). The CDR3 has 12 residues. V lost 6 bases to trimming and J lost 5 bases, with 11 bases between them.

The chain carries TRBV2 and TRBJ1-5; D remains ambiguous. Germline assignment: CDR1 SNHLY and CDR2 FYNNEI. CDR3 length: 13 amino acids. Between the trimmed V and J ends, which lost 6 bases and 2 bases, there was a span of 8 bases. CDR3 in amino acids: CASRSTGNQPQHF. CDR3 nucleotides: TGTGCCAGCAGATCGACGGGCAATCAGCCCCAGCATTTT. The complete variable domain, with remaining parts taken from reference TRBV2 and TRBJ1-5, reads EPEVTQTPSHQVTQMGQEVILRCVPISNHLYFYWYRQILGQKVEFLVSFYNNEISEKSEIFDDQFSVERPDGSNFTLKIRSTKLEDSAMYFCASRSTGNQPQHFGDGTRLSIL.

The CDR3 DNA is TGTGCCAGCAGCAGCCTAGCGGGGGATTTGACCGGGGAGCTGTTTTTT. It translates to CASSSLAGDLTGELFF. This chain uses TRBV7-3 with TRBJ2-2, with 10 bases identical to TRBD2. CDR1 is SGHTA, CDR2 FQGTGA, per germline. The length of the CDR3 is 16 residues. V gave up 5 bases and J gave up 5 bases; unmatched junction bases: 8.

The CDR3 loop reads CSARPTPYGQINSPLHF. The CDR3 DNA reads as TGCAGTGCTAGACCCACTCCGTACGGACAGATCAATTCACCCCTCCACTTT. This rearrangement joins TRBV20-1 to TRBJ1-6; possible D gene TRBD1, 6 bases. CDR3 length: 17 amino acids. In germline, CDR1 is DFQATT, CDR2 SNEGSKA (reference sequence). V lost 2 bases to trimming and J lost 7 bases, with 21 bases between them.

This clonotype has just a few counts. V usage is TRBV3-1 and J usage is TRBJ1-5, with 10 bases identical to TRBD1. In germline, CDR1 is LGHDT, CDR2 YNNKEL (reference sequence). The CDR3 is made up of 14 amino acids. The V gene end was trimmed by 4 bases and the J gene end by 5 bases; junction bases not matched to a gene: 2. CDR3 bases: TGTGCCAGCAGCCCCGGGACAGGGGATCAGCCCCAGCATTTT. This encodes CASSPGTGDQPQHF.

The CDR3 region is CASSPPLSGRAGELFF. The CDR3 bases are TGTGCCAGCAGCCCGCCGTTGAGCGGGAGGGCCGGGGAGCTGTTTTTT. The chain has TRBV9 and TRBJ2-2; 10 nucleotides align to TRBD2. The CDR3 sequence is 16 residues long. In germline, CDR1 is SGDLS, CDR2 YYNGEE. Trimming cost V 4 bases and J 6 bases; bases outside gene matches: 9.

The chain employs TRBV2 and TRBJ2-3; TRBD2 matches at 8 bases. The CDR3 runs to 14 residues. The germline gives CDR1 SNHLY, CDR2 FYNNEI. The J segment lost 6 bases and the V segment lost 6 bases, leaving 8 bases of the junction unmatched. DNA for the CDR3: TGTGCCAGCAGCTACGGGGGGGGTTTGGATACGCAGTATTTT. Encoded protein: CASSYGGGLDTQYF.

CDR3: CSVLYGTDTQYF. DNA of the CDR3: TGCAGCGTCTTATATGGCACAGATACGCAGTATTTT. This chain uses TRBV29-1 with TRBJ2-3; the D is unclear. The CDR3 is 12 amino acids. Trimming took 6 bases from V and 1 from J, leaving 8 bases between them. The germline gives CDR1 SQVTM, CDR2 ANQGSEA.

This clonotype was picked up a small number of times. The chain is built from TRBV19 and TRBJ1-2; D may be TRBD1 (6 bases). CDR1 is LNHDA, CDR2 SQIVND, per germline (reference sequence). Trimming removed 5 bases at V and 4 bases at J, with 11 bases between. The CDR3 is 13 amino acids. CDR3 sequence: CASSYRDSYGYTF. For the CDR3, the DNA is TGTGCCAGTAGTTACAGGGATAGCTATGGCTACACCTTC.

This chain joins TRBV9 and TRBJ1-2; 11 bases map to TRBD1. This CDR3 contains 15 residues. Germline assignment: CDR1 SGDLS and CDR2 YYNGEE. Germline trimming cut 3 bases from V and 8 bases from J; bases unmatched to any gene: 9. The CDR3 reads CASSARTGGSRGYTF. CDR3 nucleotides: TGTGCCAGCAGCGCCCGGACAGGGGGCTCTCGGGGCTACACCTTC.

The chain employs TRBV28 and TRBJ2-3; the match to TRBD2 covers 14 bases. The CDR3 is made up of 17 amino acids. Germline loops: CDR1 MDHEN, CDR2 SYDVKM. Trimming took 6 bases from V and 3 from J; bases not matched to a gene: 8. The CDR3 here is CASRLSGLAGGTDTQYF. CDR3 nucleotides: TGTGCCAGCAGACTCTCAGGACTAGCGGGAGGAACAGATACGCAGTATTTT.